Shown below are 10 T cell receptor beta chains from a single sample sequenced in a study of blood T cell repertoires in COVID-19. TCRdb keeps only in-frame clones here, not all; method: immunoSEQ multiplex PCR. The sample comprises some 270,000 clones, 90% of which are singletons, and roughly 2% rests with the top ten. Sequenced sample: peripheral blood. The receptors originated from an older woman with COVID-19, enrolled during active disease.

Worth noting for this clone: Lacking the conserved final phenylalanine or tryptophan, this CDR3 likely reflects a read error. It is unclear where the CDR3 begins or ends on the DNA, so no DNA is shown, and the CDR3 is as TCRdb lists it. V is TRBV28 and J is TRBJ1-1; the table's D gene call, TRBD1, was not cross checked with the DNA. CDR1 and CDR2 (germline): MDHEN, SYDVKM. The CDR3 sequence runs 12 residues, both termini included. CDR3 residues: CASSLGTGLPYL.

The chain joins TRBV19 to TRBJ2-1; TRBD1 agrees at 7 bases. After removal of 4 bases from V and 10 bases from J, the junction contained 13 bases not matched to a gene. The germline gives CDR1 LNHDA, CDR2 SQIVND (reference sequence). The CDR3 length is 15 residues. The CDR3 DNA follows: TGTGCCAGTAGTACCTCACACGACAGGGCTAAGGAGCAGTTCTTC. It is translated as CASSTSHDRAKEQFF.

The CDR3 reads CASSQDLPSGQVATNEKLFF. For the CDR3, the DNA is TGTGCCAGCAGCCAAGATCTCCCCTCGGGACAGGTTGCAACTAATGAAAAACTGTTTTTT. The chain couples TRBV14 to TRBJ1-4, with 8 bases fitting TRBD1. CDR3 length equals 20 residues. The germline gives CDR1 SGHDN, CDR2 FVKESK. The junction had 12 bases not matched to a gene; V was cut back by 0 bases and J by 0 bases.

The chain uses TRBV18 and TRBJ2-7, with TRBD1 matching over 9 bases. The germline V gene encodes CDR1 KGHSH and CDR2 LQKENI. The CDR3 contains 15 residues. J gave up 2 bases and V 0 bases, and 2 bases lay outside the gene matches. Written as DNA, the CDR3 is TGTGCCAGCTCACCACCGGGACAGGGCACCTACGAGCAGTACTTC. It yields the protein CASSPPGQGTYEQYF. The entire variable domain, with the rest obtained from reference TRBV18 and TRBJ2-7, is as follows: NAGVMQNPRHLVRRRGQEARLRCSPMKGHSHVYWYRQLPEEGLKFMVYLQKENIIDESGMPKERFSAEFPKEGPSILRIQQVVRGDSAAYFCASSPPGQGTYEQYFGPGTRLTVT.

The rearrangement uses TRBV19 and TRBJ1-2; perhaps TRBD1 as D (5 bases). CDR1 and CDR2 (germline): LNHDA, SQIVND (reference sequence). V lost 3 bases, J lost 4 bases, and 6 bases lay in between. The CDR3 loop spans 12 amino acids. CDR3 sequence: CASSMQGYGYTF. The CDR3 nucleotides are TGTGCCAGTAGTATGCAGGGCTATGGCTACACCTTC.

A note on this clone: Other DNA sequences of this sample code for an identical CDR3. V is TRBV7-9 and J is TRBJ1-4; 11 nucleotides line up with TRBD1. The CDR3 runs to 14 residues. The V gene's germline CDR1 is SEHNR and CDR2 FQNEAQ (reference sequence). Unmatched junction bases numbered 3, after V lost 5 bases and J lost 7 bases. The CDR3 loop reads CASSPGTGGEKLFF. In DNA, the CDR3 is TGTGCCAGCAGCCCCGGGACAGGGGGTGAAAAACTGTTTTTT.

V usage is TRBV11-2 and J usage is TRBJ1-3; D uncertain. Germline values: CDR1 SGHAT, CDR2 FQNNGV. CDR3 size: 14 residues. V gave up 4 bases and J gave up 0 bases, with 7 bases separating them. CDR3 DNA sequence: TGTGCCAGCAGCTCTTCCTACTCTGGAAACACCATATATTTT. Protein product: CASSSSYSGNTIYF.

This clone appeared once. The rearrangement links TRBV6-2 or TRBV6-3 to TRBJ2-7; 10 nucleotides line up with TRBD1. The length of the CDR3 is 19 residues. CDR1 is MNHEY, CDR2 SVGEGT, per germline. Losses at the gene ends were 2 bases for V and 0 bases for J; bases not matched to a gene: 13. The CDR3 DNA is TGTGCCAGCAGTTACAGCTCTACCTGGACAGGGGGAAACTCCTACGAGCAGTACTTC. Encoded protein: CASSYSSTWTGGNSYEQYF.

The chain combines TRBV5-6 with TRBJ1-1, with D tentatively TRBD1 (5 bases). V lost 4 bases and J lost 7, with 14 bases in between. The CDR3 spans 13 residues. Germline V gene sequence: CDR1 SGHDT, CDR2 YYEEEE. DNA of the CDR3: TGTGCCAGCAGCCCCGGGGGAGGGATTGAAGCTTTCTTT. It specifies CASSPGGGIEAFF. Full variable domain (rest looked up from reference TRBV5-6 and TRBJ1-1): DAGVTQSPTHLIKTRGQQVTLRCSPKSGHDTVSWYQQALGQGPQFIFQYYEEEERQRGNFPDRFSGHQFPNYSSELNVNALLLGDSALYLCASSPGGGIEAFFGQGTRLTVV.

This chain joins TRBV7-2 and TRBJ2-7; 11 nucleotides match TRBD2. The CDR3 runs 15 residues. Trimming removed 5 bases from V and 2 bases from J; junction bases left unmatched: 5. The V gene's germline CDR1 is SGHTA and CDR2 FQGNSA. The CDR3 here is CASSARLAGTYEQYF. In DNA, the CDR3 is TGTGCCAGCAGCGCCAGACTAGCGGGGACCTACGAGCAGTACTTC.